The entry below gives a single TCR beta chain sequence along with its context. The antigen is undetermined. These data come from a study of T cells after yellow fever vaccination. Across the whole study: When fractions had low cell numbers, they were prepared with SMART-Seq v4 Ultra Low Input.

The CDR3 consists of 15 residues. With 4 bases removed from V and 0 bases from J, the gap between germline ends came to 12 bases. Germline CDR1 is SGHRS and CDR2 is YFSETQ. One entry per CDR3 protein results from TCRdb running MiXCR on the 5' RACE reads. There are nearly 350,000 distinct CDR3 sequences in the sample; 7% to 9% occur only once, and roughly 18% lies in the top ten. The study, taken as a whole, reports: At 95% to 98% for CD4 and just over 85% for CD8, most primary-vaccination clones showed up again after the booster.

The V and J genes are TRBV5-1 and TRBJ2-3, with D unresolved. This receptor was identified in a young man who received the YFV17D yellow fever vaccine. Specimen: PBMCs, collected approximately 47 days after the first yellow fever vaccination. The CDR3 region is CASSGAVSSTDTQYF. CDR3 coding DNA: TGCGCCAGCAGCGGCGCAGTTTCTAGCACAGATACGCAGTATTTT. The full variable domain, in which reference TRBV5-1 and TRBJ2-3 provide the parts outside the CDR3, is KAGVTQTPRYLIKTRGQQVTLSCSPISGHRSVSWYQQTPGQGLQFLFEYFSETQRNKGNFPGRFSGRQFSNSRSEMNVSTLELGDSALYLCASSGAVSSTDTQYFGPGTRLTVL.